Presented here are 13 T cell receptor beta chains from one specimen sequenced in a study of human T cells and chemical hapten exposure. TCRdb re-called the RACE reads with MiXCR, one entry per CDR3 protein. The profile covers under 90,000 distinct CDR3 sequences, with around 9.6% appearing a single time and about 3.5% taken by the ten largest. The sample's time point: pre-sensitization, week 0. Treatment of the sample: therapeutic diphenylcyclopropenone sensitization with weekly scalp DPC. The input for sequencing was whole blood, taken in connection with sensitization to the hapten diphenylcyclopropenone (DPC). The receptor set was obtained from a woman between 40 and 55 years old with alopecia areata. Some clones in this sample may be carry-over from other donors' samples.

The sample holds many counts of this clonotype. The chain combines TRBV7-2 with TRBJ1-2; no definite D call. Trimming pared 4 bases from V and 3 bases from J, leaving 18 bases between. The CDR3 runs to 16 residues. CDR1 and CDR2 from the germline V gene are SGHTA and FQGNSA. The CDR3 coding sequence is TGTGCCAGCAGCTCAAGGATGGGTGGGTCGGACTATGGCTACACCTTC. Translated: CASSSRMGGSDYGYTF.

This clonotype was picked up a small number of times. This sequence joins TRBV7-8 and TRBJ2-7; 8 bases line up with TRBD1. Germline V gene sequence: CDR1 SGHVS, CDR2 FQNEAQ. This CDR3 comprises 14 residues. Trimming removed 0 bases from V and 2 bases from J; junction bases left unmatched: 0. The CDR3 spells CASSLADRAYEQYF. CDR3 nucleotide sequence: TGTGCCAGCAGCTTAGCGGACAGGGCCTACGAGCAGTACTTC.

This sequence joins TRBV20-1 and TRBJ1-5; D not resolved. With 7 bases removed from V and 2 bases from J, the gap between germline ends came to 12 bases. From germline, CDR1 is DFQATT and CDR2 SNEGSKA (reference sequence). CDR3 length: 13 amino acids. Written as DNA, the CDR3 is TGCAGTGTGAGAGGTGAAGGCAATCAGCCCCAGCATTTT. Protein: CSVRGEGNQPQHF.

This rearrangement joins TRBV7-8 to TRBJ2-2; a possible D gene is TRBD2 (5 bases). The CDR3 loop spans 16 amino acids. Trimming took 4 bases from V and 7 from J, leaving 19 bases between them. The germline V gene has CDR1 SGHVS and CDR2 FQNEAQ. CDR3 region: CASSSPFGLRGGELFF. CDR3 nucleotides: TGTGCCAGCAGCTCCCCCTTTGGACTTCGGGGCGGGGAGCTGTTTTTT.

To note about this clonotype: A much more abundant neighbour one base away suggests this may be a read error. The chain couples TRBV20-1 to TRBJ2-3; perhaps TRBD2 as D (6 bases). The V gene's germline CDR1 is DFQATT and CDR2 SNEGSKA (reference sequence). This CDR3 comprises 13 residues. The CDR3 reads CSASDYSTDTLYF. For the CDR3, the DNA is TGCAGTGCCTCGGACTACTCCACAGATACGCTGTATTTT.

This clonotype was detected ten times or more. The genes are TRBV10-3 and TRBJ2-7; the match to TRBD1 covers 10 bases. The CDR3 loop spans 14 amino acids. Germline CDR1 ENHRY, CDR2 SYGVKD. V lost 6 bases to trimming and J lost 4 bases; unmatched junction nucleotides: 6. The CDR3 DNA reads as TGTGCCATCAGCGGGACAGGGGATTTTTACGAGCAGTACTTC. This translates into CAISGTGDFYEQYF.

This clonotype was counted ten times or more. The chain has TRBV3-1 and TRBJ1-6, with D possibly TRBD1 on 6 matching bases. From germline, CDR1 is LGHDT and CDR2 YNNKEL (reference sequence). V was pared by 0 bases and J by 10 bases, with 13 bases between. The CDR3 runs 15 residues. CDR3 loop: CASSQDQGGWSPLHF. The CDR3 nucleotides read TGTGCCAGCAGCCAAGATCAAGGGGGTTGGTCACCCCTCCACTTT. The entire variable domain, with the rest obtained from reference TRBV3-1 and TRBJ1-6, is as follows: DTAVSQTPKYLVTQMGNDKSIKCEQNLGHDTMYWYKQDSKKFLKIMFSYNNKELIINETVPNRFSPKSPDKAHLNLHINSLELGDSAVYFCASSQDQGGWSPLHFGNGTRLTVT.

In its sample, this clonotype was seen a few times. In nucleotides, the CDR3 is TGTGCCAGCAGCCTCGGGACTGAGCAGTTCTTC. Protein sequence: CASSLGTEQFF. V gene TRBV7-6 combines with J gene TRBJ2-1; D assignment may be TRBD1 or TRBD2 (5 bases each). Per the germline V gene, CDR1 is SGHVS and CDR2 is FNYEAQ. Between the trimmed V and J ends, which lost 5 bases and 9 bases, there was a span of 8 bases. The CDR3 loop spans 11 amino acids. Combining the CDR3 with reference TRBV7-6 and TRBJ2-1 gives the whole variable domain GAGVSQSPRYKVTKRGQDVALRCDPISGHVSLYWYRQALGQGPEFLTYFNYEAQQDKSGLPNDRFSAERPEGSISTLTIQRTEQRDSAMYRCASSLGTEQFFGPGTRLTVL.

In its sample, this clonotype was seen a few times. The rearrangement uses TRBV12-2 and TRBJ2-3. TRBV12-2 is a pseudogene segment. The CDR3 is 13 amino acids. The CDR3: CASRLEGWDTQYF. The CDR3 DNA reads TGTGCAAGTCGCTTAGAAGGCTGGGATACGCAGTATTTT.

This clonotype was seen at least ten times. Here the CDR3 reads CASSRDTTGELFF. CDR3 bases: TGTGCCAGCAGCCGCGATACCACCGGGGAGCTGTTTTTT. This chain links TRBV7-7 with TRBJ2-2; D is ambiguous. This CDR3 is built from 13 residues. CDR1 SSHAT and CDR2 FNYEAQ come from the germline V gene (reference sequence). Trimming removed 5 bases from V and 4 bases from J, with 8 bases in between.

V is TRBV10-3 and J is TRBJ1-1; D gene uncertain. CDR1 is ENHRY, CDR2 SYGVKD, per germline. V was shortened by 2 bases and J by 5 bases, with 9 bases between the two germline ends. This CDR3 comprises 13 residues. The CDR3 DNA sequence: TGTGCCATCAGTGAGGGTCAGCGAACTGAAGCTTTCTTT. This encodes CAISEGQRTEAFF.

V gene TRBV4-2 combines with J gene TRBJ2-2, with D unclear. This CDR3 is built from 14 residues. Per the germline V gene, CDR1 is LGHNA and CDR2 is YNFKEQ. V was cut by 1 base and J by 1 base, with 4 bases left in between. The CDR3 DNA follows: TGTGCCAGCAGCCAAGGGGAGAACACCGGGGAGCTGTTTTTT. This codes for CASSQGENTGELFF.

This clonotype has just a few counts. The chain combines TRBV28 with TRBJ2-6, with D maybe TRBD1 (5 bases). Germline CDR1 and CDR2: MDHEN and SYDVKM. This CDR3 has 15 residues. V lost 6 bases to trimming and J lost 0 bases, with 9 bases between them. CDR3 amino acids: CASRITGSGANVLTF. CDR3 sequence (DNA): TGTGCCAGCAGGATAACAGGCTCTGGGGCCAACGTCCTGACTTTC.